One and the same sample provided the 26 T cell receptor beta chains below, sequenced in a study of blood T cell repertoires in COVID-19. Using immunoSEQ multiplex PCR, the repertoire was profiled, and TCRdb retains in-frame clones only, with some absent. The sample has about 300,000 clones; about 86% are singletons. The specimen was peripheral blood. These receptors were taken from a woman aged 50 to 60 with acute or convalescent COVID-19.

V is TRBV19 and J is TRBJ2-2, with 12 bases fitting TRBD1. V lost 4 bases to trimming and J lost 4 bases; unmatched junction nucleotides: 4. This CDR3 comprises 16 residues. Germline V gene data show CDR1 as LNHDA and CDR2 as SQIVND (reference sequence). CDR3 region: CASSKGQGAGTGELFF. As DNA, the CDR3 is TGTGCCAGTAGTAAGGGACAGGGGGCTGGCACCGGGGAGCTGTTTTTT. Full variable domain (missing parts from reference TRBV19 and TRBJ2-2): DGGITQSPKYLFRKEGQNVTLSCEQNLNHDAMYWYRQDPGQGLRLIYYSQIVNDFQKGDIAEGYSVSREKKESFPLTVTSAQKNPTAFYLCASSKGQGAGTGELFFGEGSRLTVL.

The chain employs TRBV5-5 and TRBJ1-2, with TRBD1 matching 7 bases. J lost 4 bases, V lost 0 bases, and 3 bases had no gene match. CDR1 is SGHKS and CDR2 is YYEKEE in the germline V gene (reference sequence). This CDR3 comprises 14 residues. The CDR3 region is CASSLEGAAYGYTF. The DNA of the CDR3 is TGTGCCAGCAGCTTGGAGGGGGCGGCCTATGGCTACACCTTC. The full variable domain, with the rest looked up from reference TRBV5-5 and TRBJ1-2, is DAGVTQSPTHLIKTRGQQVTLRCSPISGHKSVSWYQQVLGQGPQFIFQYYEKEERGRGNFPDRFSARQFPNYSSELNVNALLLGDSALYLCASSLEGAAYGYTFGSGTRLTVV.

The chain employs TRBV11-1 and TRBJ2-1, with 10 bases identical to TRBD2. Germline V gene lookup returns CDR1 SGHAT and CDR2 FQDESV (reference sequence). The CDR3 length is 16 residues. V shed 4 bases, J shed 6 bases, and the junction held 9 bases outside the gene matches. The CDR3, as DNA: TGTGCCAGCAGCTCATACGGACTAGCGGTTATCAATGAGCAGTTCTTC. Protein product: CASSSYGLAVINEQFF.

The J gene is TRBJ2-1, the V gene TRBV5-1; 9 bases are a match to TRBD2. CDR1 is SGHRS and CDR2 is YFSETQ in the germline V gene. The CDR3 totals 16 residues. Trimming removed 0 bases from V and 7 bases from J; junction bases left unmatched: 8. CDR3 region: CASSLGSGTSRNEQFF. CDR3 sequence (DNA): TGCGCCAGCAGCTTGGGATCCGGGACTAGCAGGAATGAGCAGTTCTTC.

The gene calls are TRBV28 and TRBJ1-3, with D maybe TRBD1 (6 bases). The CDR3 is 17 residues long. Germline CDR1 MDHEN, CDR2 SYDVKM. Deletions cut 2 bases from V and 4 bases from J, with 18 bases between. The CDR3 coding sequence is TGTGCCAGCAGTTTACCCCCACTACAGGGAACGGGAAACACCATATATTTT. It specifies CASSLPPLQGTGNTIYF.

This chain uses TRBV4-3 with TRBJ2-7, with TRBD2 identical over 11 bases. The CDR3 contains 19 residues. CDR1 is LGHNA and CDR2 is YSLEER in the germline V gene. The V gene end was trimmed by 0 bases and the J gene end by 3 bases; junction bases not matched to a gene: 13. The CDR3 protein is CASSQETLGGTSGVYEQYF. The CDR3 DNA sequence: TGCGCCAGCAGCCAAGAGACATTAGGCGGGACTAGCGGAGTCTACGAGCAGTACTTC.

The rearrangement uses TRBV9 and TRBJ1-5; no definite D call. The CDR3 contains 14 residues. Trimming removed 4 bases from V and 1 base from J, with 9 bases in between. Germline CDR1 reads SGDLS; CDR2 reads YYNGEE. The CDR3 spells CASSSLSSNQPQHF. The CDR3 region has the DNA TGTGCCAGCAGCTCCCTGTCGAGCAATCAGCCCCAGCATTTT.

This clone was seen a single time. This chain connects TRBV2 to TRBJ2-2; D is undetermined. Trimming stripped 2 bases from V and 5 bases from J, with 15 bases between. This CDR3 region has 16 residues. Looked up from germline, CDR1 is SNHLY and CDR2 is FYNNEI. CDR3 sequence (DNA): TGTGCCAGCAGTGAAATGTCCACCAGAACAACCGGGGAGCTGTTTTTT. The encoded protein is CASSEMSTRTTGELFF.

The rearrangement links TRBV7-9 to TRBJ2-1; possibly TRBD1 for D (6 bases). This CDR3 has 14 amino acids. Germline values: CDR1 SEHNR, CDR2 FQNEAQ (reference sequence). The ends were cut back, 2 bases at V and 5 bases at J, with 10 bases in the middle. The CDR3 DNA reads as TGTGCCAGCAGCTTACAGGGGCCTGACAATGAGCAGTTCTTC. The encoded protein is CASSLQGPDNEQFF.

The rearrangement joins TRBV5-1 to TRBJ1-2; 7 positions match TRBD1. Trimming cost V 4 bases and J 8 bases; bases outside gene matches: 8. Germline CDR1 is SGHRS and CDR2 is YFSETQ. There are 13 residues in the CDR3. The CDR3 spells CASSPEGAGGYTF. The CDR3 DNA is TGCGCCAGCAGCCCGGAGGGGGCGGGGGGCTACACCTTC. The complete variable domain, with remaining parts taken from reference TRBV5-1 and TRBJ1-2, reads KAGVTQTPRYLIKTRGQQVTLSCSPISGHRSVSWYQQTPGQGLQFLFEYFSETQRNKGNFPGRFSGRQFSNSRSEMNVSTLELGDSALYLCASSPEGAGGYTFGSGTRLTVV.

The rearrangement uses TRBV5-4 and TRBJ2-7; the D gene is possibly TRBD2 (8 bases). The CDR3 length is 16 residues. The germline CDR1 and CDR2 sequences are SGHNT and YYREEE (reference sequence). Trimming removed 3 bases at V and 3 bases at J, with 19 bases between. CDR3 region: CASSSPREGAFYEQYF. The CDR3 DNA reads TGTGCCAGCAGCTCCCCACGGGAGGGGGCTTTCTACGAGCAGTACTTC.

The CDR3 loop is CASSRRQETNSPLHF. CDR3 coding DNA: TGTGCCAGCAGCCGGCGACAGGAGACTAATTCACCCCTCCACTTT. The chain has TRBV28 and TRBJ1-6, with D maybe TRBD1 (6 bases). CDR3 length: 15 residues. Germline loops: CDR1 MDHEN, CDR2 SYDVKM. Trimming stripped 6 bases from V and 6 bases from J, with 15 bases between.

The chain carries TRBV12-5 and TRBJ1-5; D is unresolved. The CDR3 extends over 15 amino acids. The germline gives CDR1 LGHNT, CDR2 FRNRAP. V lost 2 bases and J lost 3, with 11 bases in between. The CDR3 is CASGLFGRSNQPQHF. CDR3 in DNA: TGTGCTAGTGGTTTGTTTGGCAGATCCAATCAGCCCCAGCATTTT.

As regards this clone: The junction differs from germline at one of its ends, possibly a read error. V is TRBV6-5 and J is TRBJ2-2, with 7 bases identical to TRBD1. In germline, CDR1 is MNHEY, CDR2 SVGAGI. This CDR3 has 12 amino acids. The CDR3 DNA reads TGTGCCAGCAGTCTACTCGGGACAGCCCCCATTTTT. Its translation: CASSLLGTAPIF.

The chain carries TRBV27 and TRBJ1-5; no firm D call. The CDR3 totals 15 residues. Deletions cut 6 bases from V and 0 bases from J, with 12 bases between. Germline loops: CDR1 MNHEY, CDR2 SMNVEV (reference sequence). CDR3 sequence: CASRWSGNSNQPQHF. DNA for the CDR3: TGTGCCAGCAGATGGTCCGGTAATAGCAATCAGCCCCAGCATTTT.

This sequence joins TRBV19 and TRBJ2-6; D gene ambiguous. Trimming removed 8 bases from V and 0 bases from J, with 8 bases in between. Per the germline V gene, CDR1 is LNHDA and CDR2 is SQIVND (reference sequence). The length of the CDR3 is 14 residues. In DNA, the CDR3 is TGTGCCAGTGGCCAGGTCTCTGGGGCCAACGTCCTGACTTTC. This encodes CASGQVSGANVLTF.

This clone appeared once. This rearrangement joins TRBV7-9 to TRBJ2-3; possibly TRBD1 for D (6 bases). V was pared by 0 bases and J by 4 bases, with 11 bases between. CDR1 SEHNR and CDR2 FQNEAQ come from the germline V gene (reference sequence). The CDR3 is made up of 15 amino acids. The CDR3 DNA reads TGTGCCAGCAGCTTAGCCTGGGCAGGGGCAGATACGCAGTATTTT. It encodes CASSLAWAGADTQYF.

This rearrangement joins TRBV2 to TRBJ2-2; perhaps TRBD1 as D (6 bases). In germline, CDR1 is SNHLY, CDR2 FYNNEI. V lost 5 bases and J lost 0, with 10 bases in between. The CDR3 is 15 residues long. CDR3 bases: TGTGCCAGCAGTCTCGGGACACCGAACACCGGGGAGCTGTTTTTT. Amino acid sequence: CASSLGTPNTGELFF. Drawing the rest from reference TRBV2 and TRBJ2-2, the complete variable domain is EPEVTQTPSHQVTQMGQEVILRCVPISNHLYFYWYRQILGQKVEFLVSFYNNEISEKSEIFDDQFSVERPDGSNFTLKIRSTKLEDSAMYFCASSLGTPNTGELFFGEGSRLTVL.

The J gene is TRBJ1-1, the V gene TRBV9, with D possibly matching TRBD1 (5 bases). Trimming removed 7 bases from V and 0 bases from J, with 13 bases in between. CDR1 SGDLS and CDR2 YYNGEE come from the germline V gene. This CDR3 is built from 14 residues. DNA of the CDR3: TGTGCCAGCGGCCCCGCGGACATGAACACTGAAGCTTTCTTT. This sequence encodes CASGPADMNTEAFF.

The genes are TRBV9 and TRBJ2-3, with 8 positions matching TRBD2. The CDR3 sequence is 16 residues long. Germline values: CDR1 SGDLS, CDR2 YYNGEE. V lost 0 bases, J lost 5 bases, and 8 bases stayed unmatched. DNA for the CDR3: TGTGCCAGCAGCGTAGAAAGGAGCGGGGGTGGAGATACGCAGTATTTT. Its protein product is CASSVERSGGGDTQYF.

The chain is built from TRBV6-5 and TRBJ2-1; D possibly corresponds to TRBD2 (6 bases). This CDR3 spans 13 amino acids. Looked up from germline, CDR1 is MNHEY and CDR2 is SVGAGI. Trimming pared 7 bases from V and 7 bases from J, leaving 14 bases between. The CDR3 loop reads CASKRIRGNEQFF. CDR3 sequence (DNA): TGTGCCAGCAAGAGGATCCGGGGGAATGAGCAGTTCTTC.

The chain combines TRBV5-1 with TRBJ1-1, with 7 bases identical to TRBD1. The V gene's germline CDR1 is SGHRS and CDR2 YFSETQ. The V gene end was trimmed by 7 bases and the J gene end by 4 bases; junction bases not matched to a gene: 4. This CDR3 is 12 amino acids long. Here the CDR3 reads CASGDSPTEAFF. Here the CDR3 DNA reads TGCGCCAGCGGGGACAGCCCCACTGAAGCTTTCTTT.

The CDR3 nucleotides are TGTGCCTGGAGTGTTCCTCCCGGGACAGGGGATAATGAAAAACTGTTTTTT. Translation gives CAWSVPPGTGDNEKLFF. The J gene is TRBJ1-4, the V gene TRBV30, with 10 bases lining up with TRBD1. The CDR3 length is 17 residues. V was pared by 0 bases and J by 4 bases, with 8 bases of the junction left unmatched. Germline V gene sequence: CDR1 GTSNPN, CDR2 SVGIG (reference sequence).

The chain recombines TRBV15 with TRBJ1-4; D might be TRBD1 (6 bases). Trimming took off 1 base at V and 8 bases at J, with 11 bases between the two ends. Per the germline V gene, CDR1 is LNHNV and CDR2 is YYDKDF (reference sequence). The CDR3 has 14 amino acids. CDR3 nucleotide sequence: TGTGCCACCAGCAGAGCACAGGGCAGGGAAAAACTGTTTTTT. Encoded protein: CATSRAQGREKLFF. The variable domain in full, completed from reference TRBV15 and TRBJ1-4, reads DAMVIQNPRYQVTQFGKPVTLSCSQTLNHNVMYWYQQKSSQAPKLLFHYYDKDFNNEADTPDNFQSRRPNTSFCFLDIRSPGLGDTAMYLCATSRAQGREKLFFGSGTQLSVL.

The CDR3 here is CASSGSAAKYEQYF. In DNA, the CDR3 is TGCGCCAGCAGCGGGTCAGCGGCTAAATACGAGCAGTACTTC. This rearrangement joins TRBV5-1 to TRBJ2-7; possibly TRBD2 for D (5 bases). Germline CDR1 SGHRS, CDR2 YFSETQ. V was clipped by 4 bases and J by 4 bases, with 15 bases between them. The CDR3 has 14 amino acids.

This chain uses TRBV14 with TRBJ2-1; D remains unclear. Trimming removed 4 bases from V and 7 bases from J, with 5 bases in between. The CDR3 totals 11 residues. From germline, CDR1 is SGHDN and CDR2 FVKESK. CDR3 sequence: CASSPFNEQFF. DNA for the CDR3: TGTGCCAGCAGCCCGTTTAATGAGCAGTTCTTC.